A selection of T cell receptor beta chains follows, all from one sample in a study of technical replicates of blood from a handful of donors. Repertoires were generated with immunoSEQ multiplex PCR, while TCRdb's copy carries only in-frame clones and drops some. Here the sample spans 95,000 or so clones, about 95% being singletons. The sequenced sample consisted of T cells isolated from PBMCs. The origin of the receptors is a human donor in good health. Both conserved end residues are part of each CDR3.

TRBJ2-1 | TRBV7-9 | CASSLRNEQFF
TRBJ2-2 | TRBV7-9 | CASSLEGYAGELFF
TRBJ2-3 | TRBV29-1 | CSVEERVDTDTQYF
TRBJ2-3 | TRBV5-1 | CASSLPHRADTQYF
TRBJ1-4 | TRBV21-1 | CASSKARAATNEKLFF
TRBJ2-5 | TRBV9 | CASSVAGRVETQYF
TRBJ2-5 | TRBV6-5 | CASSSGTIETQYF
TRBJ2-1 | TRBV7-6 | CASSLVGGYGANEQFF
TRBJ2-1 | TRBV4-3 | CASSQGPTGTHEQFF
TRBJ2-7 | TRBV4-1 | CASSPIGLADYEQYF
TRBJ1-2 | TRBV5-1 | CASSPQGGSHYGYTF
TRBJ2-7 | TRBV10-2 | CASGLAGNSYEQYF
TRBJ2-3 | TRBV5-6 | CASQTSGGSTDTQYF
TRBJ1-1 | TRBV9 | CASSETGSMNTEAFF
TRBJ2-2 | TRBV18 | CASSPPKTGGTGELFF
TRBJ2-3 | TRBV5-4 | CASSPDISSTDTQYF
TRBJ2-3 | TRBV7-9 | CASSFFTDTQYF
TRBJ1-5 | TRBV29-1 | CSPLDPGQGLPCNQPQHF
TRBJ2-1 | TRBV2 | CASTRGSYNEQFF
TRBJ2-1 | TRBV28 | CASTEGLAGYGEQFF
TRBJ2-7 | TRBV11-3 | CASMTGYVAYEQYF
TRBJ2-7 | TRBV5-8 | CASSLGTALYEQYF
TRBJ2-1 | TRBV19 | CASSPAPTVYNEQFF
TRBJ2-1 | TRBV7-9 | CASSLGRERDNEQFF
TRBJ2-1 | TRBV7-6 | CASSVAGGRNEQFF
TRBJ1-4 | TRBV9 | CASSERTATKLFF
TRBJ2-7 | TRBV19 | CASSMEWRGAYEQYF
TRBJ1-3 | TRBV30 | CAWSGGSSENTIYF
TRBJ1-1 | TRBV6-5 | CASSTGGGNTEAFF
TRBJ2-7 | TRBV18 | CASSPGLAAAYEQYF
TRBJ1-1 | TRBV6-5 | CASSYTGNTEAFF
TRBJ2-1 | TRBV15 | CATSGGLAGDGEQFF
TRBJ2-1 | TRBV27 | CAAGTNYNEQFF
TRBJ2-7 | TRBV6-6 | CASRKGGVDEQYF
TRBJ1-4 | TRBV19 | CASSIGTSNEKLFF
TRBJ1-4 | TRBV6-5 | CASRGHSNEKLFF
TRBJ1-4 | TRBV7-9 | CASSLDFIEELFF
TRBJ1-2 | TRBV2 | CASSEDRELMGYTF
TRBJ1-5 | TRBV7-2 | CASSQNNQPQHF
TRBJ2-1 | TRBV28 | CASSALADLYNEQFF
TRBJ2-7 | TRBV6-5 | CASSYSKGGRSVEQYF
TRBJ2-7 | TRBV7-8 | CASSLLSFPSYEQYF